This entry features one T cell receptor (beta chain) sequence. Antigen specificity is unknown. Both 60 Vbeta primers and 13 Jbeta primers went into the PCR. Profiling relied on immunoSEQ multiplex PCR, and the TCRdb table lists in-frame clones only, not all of them. Among 100,000 to 150,000 clones listed, around 82% were seen once. Germline loops: CDR1 ENHRY, CDR2 SYGVKD. The CDR3 is made up of 13 amino acids. The germline V and J ends were trimmed by 9 bases and 4 bases, with 15 bases remaining between them. This record belongs to a study of cytomegalovirus exposure and HLA in healthy donors. Whole-study context: HLA-typed donors contributed 65 million to 85 million unique TCRs, which were held in an early data release. Among 398 genotyped donors, around 77% fell in the Caucasian-associated ancestry cluster.

Notes on the study in general: Later analysis associated a missense DCLRE1C variant with TCR beta V- and J-gene trimming. The classifier was said to identify cytomegalovirus status with high specificity and sensitivity.

The sequencing input was PBMCs. This TCR was sampled from a boy aged 10-17 years in good health and CMV-seronegative. The chain recombines TRBV10-3 with TRBJ2-5; possibly TRBD1 for D (6 bases). The CDR3 loop reads CAIQGLVGETQYF. CDR3 in DNA: TGTGCCATACAGGGTCTGGTAGGAGAGACCCAGTACTTC.